This TCR beta chain was captured by sequencing in a study of T cells in Graves' hyperthyroidism and ophthalmopathy (dated by TCRdb to the late 2010s). About the investigation overall: Peripheral blood was collected at initial diagnosis, before any treatment. To identify distinguishing TCR V-J signatures, a discovery cohort of around 100 patients was used, comprising 40 to 45 with Graves' ophthalmopathy and 57 with stable Graves' hyperthyroidism. Prospective prediction of ophthalmopathy was tested in an independent validation cohort consisting of roughly 20 hyperthyroidism patients and about 17 patients who later progressed to ophthalmopathy. The approximately 100 discovery patients were randomly divided into training and test sets at a 7:3 ratio. Thyroid tissue and blood T-cell repertoires from over 5 Graves' hyperthyroidism patients were also compared in the study. Following sampling, methimazole starting at 30 mg daily was given to hyperthyroidism patients, and high-dose intravenous methylprednisolone was given to ophthalmopathy patients. The paper reports TCR Vbeta CDR3 sequencing of over 130 peripheral blood samples: approximately 43 ophthalmopathy, under 80 hyperthyroidism and around 17 progressor patients. Here is what the overall study found, with its caveats: Sample size was not statistically predetermined, and investigators were not blinded to group allocation. Ophthalmopathy was separated from stable hyperthyroidism by a 13 V-J signature model, with over 85% sensitivity and approximately 84% specificity obtained in cross-validation and 80%/75% obtained in testing. During validation, the model predicted progression to ophthalmopathy a median of roughly 7.1 months ahead of onset, with almost 71% sensitivity and roughly 75% specificity. Most expanded thyroid clonotypes (frequency above 0.001) were also detected in blood, suggesting blood repertoires may reflect thyroid immune responses.

From a lookup of the germline V gene, CDR1 and CDR2 are MNHNS and SASEGT. The CDR3 runs 14 residues from the cysteine to the phenylalanine. Here the CDR3 DNA is all that survives: 42 bases in frame from base 1. The TCR beta CDR3 regions were amplified from RNA transcripts. The first round of RT-PCR for the TCR CDR3 was performed with the HTBI primer set and the Qiagen OneStep RT-PCR kit. Libraries were constructed in a second round of multiplex PCR, after which size selection and purification were performed. The libraries were sequenced on an Illumina HiSeq2000 using paired-end 100 bp reads. The study's own analysis went as follows. Raw data were processed with SOAPnuke, discarding reads with adapters, uncalled bases, mean Phred below 15, or no exact constant-primer or identifier match. High-quality paired reads were merged with COPE v1.2.5, and unique nucleotide sequences were defined as clonotypes. MiTCR v1.1 was used to align clonotypes to the IMGT TRBV, TRBD and TRBJ reference segments. Analysis was restricted to V-J combinations with a frequency above 0.0001, which covered 99.2% of repertoires. A TCS score was defined as the ratio between F50 (clonal expansion) and ExV (chaos), using BLOSUM62-based TCRdist between CDR3 peptides within each V-J. Welch's t-statistics and random forest reduced approximately 520 V-J features to around 14, which were used in a naive Bayes classifier (R e1071). The public reads were reprocessed in TCRdb via fastp at Q25 and MiXCR, keeping in-frame beta chains. Merged by CDR3 protein, the rows form single entries marked with the most common genes and DNA. The V and J calls and clone size are TCRdb's, not the authors'. This sample gives about 420,000 distinct CDR3 sequences in total; 15% to 18% of them show up just once. Around 7% of the sample goes to the ten largest clones.

This clonotype was detected many times. This receptor's antigen is unknown. One end of the junction is discordant with germline, which a read error may explain. Stable Graves' hyperthyroidism was defined as no progression to ophthalmopathy during 18 months of follow-up. Hyperthyroidism patients were newly diagnosed, with disease duration under 2 months, and aged 18 to 65 years. Patients with uncontrolled infections, other autoimmune diseases, pregnancy or lactation were excluded. Diagnoses were based on clinical symptoms, serum thyroxine and TRAb, thyroid ultrasound and orbital computed tomography. PBMCs were isolated from approximately 10 ml of fresh peripheral blood by Ficoll-Paque density gradient centrifugation. Trizol reagent was used to extract total RNA, and RNA quality was then checked on an Agilent 2100 Bioanalyzer.

The sequence was obtained from a woman aged 18-30 years with Graves' hyperthyroidism. This chain is built from TRBV6-1 and TRBJ1-5; the D gene is unclear. Input material: blood. The DNA is as follows: TGTGCCAGCAGCGAAGCTGCACACAATCAGCCCCAGCATTTT. The encoded protein is CASSEAAHNQPQHF.